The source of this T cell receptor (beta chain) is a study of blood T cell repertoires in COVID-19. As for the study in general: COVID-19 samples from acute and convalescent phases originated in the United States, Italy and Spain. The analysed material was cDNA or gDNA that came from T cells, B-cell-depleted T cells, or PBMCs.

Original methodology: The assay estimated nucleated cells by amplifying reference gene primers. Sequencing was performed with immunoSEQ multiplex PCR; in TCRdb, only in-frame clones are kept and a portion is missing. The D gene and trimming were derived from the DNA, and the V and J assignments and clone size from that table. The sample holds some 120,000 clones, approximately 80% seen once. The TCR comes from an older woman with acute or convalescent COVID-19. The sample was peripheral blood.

CDR3 DNA sequence: TGTGCCTGGTGTTCAGGGGAGGAAGCTTTCTTT. It yields the protein CAWCSGEEAFF. This chain uses TRBV30 with TRBJ1-1; the D gene is possibly TRBD1 (6 bases). This CDR3 is built from 11 residues. Germline CDR1 and CDR2: GTSNPN and SVGIG (reference sequence). V lost 5 bases, J lost 8 bases, and 12 bases lay in between.